This entry features one T cell receptor beta chain sequence. Amplified TCR beta CDR3 regions derived from RNA transcripts. Researchers ran a first-round RT-PCR on the TCR CDR3 using the HTBI primer set. TCRdb fed the multiplex PCR reads into MiXCR, producing one record per CDR3 protein. The data hold about 640,000 distinct CDR3 sequences, with 20% observed a single time. The data stem from a study of T cells in Graves' hyperthyroidism and ophthalmopathy. Trimming removed 6 bases at V and 4 bases at J, with 16 bases between. This CDR3 is built from 15 residues. CDR1 and CDR2 (germline): LNHDA, SQIVND (reference sequence).

The specimen was blood. This chain links TRBV19 with TRBJ1-5; the D is unclear. This TCR was sampled from a man under 40 with Graves' ophthalmopathy. The CDR3 protein is CASSPSAWPNQPQHF. CDR3 sequence (DNA): TGTGCCAGTAGCCCCTCCGCGTGGCCTAATCAGCCCCAGCATTTT.